The T cell receptor beta chain under discussion was sequenced for a study of persistence of HIV-infected CD4 T cells. The overall study: Donors were ART-treated; their CMV- and Gag-responding CD4+ T cells were isolated. Study outcomes and limitations: Antigen-responding cells were enriched for degenerate expanded CDR3beta sequences.

About this clone: Its antigen is undetermined.

Sequencing used immunoSEQ version 4 in survey mode. Sequencing was performed with immunoSEQ multiplex PCR; in TCRdb, only in-frame clones are kept and a portion is missing. The sample has 25,000 to 35,000 clones; approximately 78% are singletons. Cells were stimulated with CMV-infected fibroblast lysates at about 9.4 ug/mL. Memory cells lacking CD40L and CD69 with high CD45RO were sorted. This CDR3 comprises 15 residues. Germline V CDR1 and CDR2: SGHRS, YFSETQ. V lost 1 base, J lost 7 bases, and 18 bases lay in between. Sequences were derived from CD4+ T cells sorted from PBMCs after roughly 18-hour stimulation, sampled from a patient who received antiretroviral therapy. The source of this sequence is an adult man with HIV who was CMV-seropositive. V and J are TRBV5-1 and TRBJ2-7; tentatively, D is TRBD1 (6 bases). CDR3 coding DNA: TGCGCCAGCAGCTTGCTACCAGGGGTTCTCGGGGAGCAGTACTTC. Translated, it gives CASSLLPGVLGEQYF.